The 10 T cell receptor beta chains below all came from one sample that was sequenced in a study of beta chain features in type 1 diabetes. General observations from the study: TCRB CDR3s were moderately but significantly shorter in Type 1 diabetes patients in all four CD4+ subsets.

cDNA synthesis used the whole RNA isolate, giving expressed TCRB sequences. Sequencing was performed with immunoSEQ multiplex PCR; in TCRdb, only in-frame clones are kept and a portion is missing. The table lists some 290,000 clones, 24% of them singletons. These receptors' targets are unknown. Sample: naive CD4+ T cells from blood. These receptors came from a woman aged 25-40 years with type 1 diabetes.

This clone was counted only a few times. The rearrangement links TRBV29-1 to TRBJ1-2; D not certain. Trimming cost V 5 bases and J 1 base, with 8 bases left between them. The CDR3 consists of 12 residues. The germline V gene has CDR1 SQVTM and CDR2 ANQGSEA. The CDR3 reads CSVIEVNYGYTF. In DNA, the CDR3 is TGCAGCGTTATAGAGGTTAACTATGGCTACACCTTC. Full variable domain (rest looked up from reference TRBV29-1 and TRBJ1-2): SAVISQKPSRDICQRGTSLTIQCQVDSQVTMMFWYRQQPGQSLTLIATANQGSEATYESGFVIDKFPISRPNLTFSTLTVSNMSPEDSSIYLCSVIEVNYGYTFGSGTRLTVV.

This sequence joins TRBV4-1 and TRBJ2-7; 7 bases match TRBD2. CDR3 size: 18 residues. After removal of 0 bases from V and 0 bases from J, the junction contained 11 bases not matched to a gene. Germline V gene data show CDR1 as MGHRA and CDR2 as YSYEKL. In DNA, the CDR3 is TGCGCCAGCAGCCAAGAACTATCGGGGGGAGGCTACTCCTACGAGCAGTACTTC. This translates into CASSQELSGGGYSYEQYF.

This chain's CDR3 is CASGLAGGFYEQYF. As DNA, the CDR3 is TGTGCTAGTGGTTTGGCAGGGGGCTTCTACGAGCAGTACTTC. The chain couples TRBV12-5 to TRBJ2-7; 8 bases are shared with TRBD1. Germline V gene data show CDR1 as LGHNT and CDR2 as FRNRAP. The CDR3 covers 14 residues. Trimming cost V 1 base and J 3 bases; bases outside gene matches: 2.

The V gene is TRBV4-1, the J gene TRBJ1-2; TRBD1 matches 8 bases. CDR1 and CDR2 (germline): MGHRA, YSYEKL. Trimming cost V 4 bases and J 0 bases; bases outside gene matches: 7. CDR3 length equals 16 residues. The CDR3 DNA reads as TGCGCCAGCAGCCGCGGCGGGACAGGAACTAACTATGGCTACACCTTC. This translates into CASSRGGTGTNYGYTF.

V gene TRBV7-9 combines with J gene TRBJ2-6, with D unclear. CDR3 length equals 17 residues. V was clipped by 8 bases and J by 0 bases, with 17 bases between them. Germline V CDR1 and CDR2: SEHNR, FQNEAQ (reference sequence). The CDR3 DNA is TGTGCCAGCCCCTTAGAGCCGTCGTTCTCTGGGGCCAACGTCCTGACTTTC. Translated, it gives CASPLEPSFSGANVLTF. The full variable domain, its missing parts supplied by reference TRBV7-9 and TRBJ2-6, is DTGVSQNPRHKITKRGQNVTFRCDPISEHNRLYWYRQTLGQGPEFLTYFQNEAQLEKSRLLSDRFSAERPKGSFSTLEIQRTEQGDSAMYLCASPLEPSFSGANVLTFGAGSRLTVL.

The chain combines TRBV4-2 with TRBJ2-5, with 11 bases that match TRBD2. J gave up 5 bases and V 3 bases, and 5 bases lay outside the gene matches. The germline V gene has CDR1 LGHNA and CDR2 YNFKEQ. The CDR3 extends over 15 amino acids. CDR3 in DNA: TGTGCCAGCAGCCAGAGACTAGCGGGAAGGGAGACCCAGTACTTC. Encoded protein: CASSQRLAGRETQYF.

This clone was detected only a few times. The CDR3 loop reads CASSSREAGELFF. The CDR3 nucleotides read TGTGCCAGCTCAAGCAGGGAGGCCGGGGAGCTGTTTTTT. The chain is built from TRBV18 and TRBJ2-2; D possibly corresponds to TRBD2 (6 bases). The CDR3 is 13 residues long. Germline V gives CDR1 KGHSH, CDR2 LQKENI. The V and J ends lost 5 bases and 6 bases respectively, with 10 bases between them.

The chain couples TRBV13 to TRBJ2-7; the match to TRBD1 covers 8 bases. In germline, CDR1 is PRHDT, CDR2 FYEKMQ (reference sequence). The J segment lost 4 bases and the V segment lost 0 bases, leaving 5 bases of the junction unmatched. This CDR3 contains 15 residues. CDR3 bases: TGTGCCAGCAGCTTAGGACGACAGGGGAGTTACGAGCAGTACTTC. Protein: CASSLGRQGSYEQYF.

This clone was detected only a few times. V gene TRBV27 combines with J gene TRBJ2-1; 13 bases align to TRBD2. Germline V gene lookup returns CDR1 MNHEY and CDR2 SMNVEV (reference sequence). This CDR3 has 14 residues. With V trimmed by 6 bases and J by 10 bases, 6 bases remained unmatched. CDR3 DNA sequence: TGTGCCAGCAGGCGGACTAGCGGGAGAGGGGAGCAGTTCTTC. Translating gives CASRRTSGRGEQFF.

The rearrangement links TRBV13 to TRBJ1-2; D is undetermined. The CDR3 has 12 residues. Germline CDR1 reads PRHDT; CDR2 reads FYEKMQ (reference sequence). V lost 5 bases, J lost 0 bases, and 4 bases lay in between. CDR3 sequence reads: CASSLPNYGYTF. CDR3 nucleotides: TGTGCCAGCAGCCTACCTAACTATGGCTACACCTTC. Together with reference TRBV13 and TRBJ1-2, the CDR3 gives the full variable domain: AAGVIQSPRHLIKEKRETATLKCYPIPRHDTVYWYQQGPGQDPQFLISFYEKMQSDKGSIPDRFSAQQFSDYHSELNMSSLELGDSALYFCASSLPNYGYTFGSGTRLTVV.